This T cell receptor (beta chain) was identified in a study of graft-versus-host responses after intestinal transplantation. The overall study: Anti-thymocyte globulin induction, then tacrolimus and steroids for two to four years, went to all recipients. Study conclusions and caveats: When patients had graft-donor T cell macrochimerism, their allografts held high graft-versus-host to host-versus-graft clonal ratios. GvH clones surfaced in recipient marrow, some emerging earlier in ileum or blood.

The authors seeded roughly 200,000 CFSE-labeled responder cells together with roughly 200,000 irradiated stimulator cells tagged with violet dye. CD4 and CD8 responders that proliferated in the reaction were FACS-sorted. Between the trimmed V and J ends, which lost 4 bases and 2 bases, there was a span of 15 bases. Germline V CDR1 and CDR2: SGDLS, YYNGEE. There are 15 residues in the CDR3. Measured with immunoSEQ multiplex PCR; TCRdb has only the in-frame clones, and not every one. Here the sample spans roughly 15,000 clones, around a third being singletons. The sequences come from alloreactive CD8+ T cells from a mixed lymphocyte reaction culture, collected before intestinal transplant. Sample subset: CFSE-low proliferating T cells sorted from approximately 6-day pre-transplant mixed lymphocyte reaction (GvH or HvG direction). The origin of this receptor is a human patient who received an intestinal transplant. The chain links TRBV9 to TRBJ1-1; D is uncertain. Here the CDR3 reads CASSPSWTVNTEAFF. CDR3 sequence (DNA): TGTGCCAGCAGCCCATCCTGGACGGTCAACACTGAAGCTTTCTTT.